This T cell receptor beta chain came from a study of CD8+ T cells in alopecia areata. Once RNA had been extracted, it was reverse transcribed into cDNA to act as the sequencing template. TCRdb's table, derived via immunoSEQ multiplex PCR, lists solely in-frame clones and lacks some. This table has about 8,900 clones, around 63% appearing once. Collected material from alopecia areata patients comprised lesional scalp punch biopsies and peripheral blood. The receptor's source is a human donor with alopecia areata. The sample taken for sequencing was skin.

The chain's CDR3 is CASSDSGANVLTF. The CDR3 DNA reads as TGTGCCAGTTCGGACTCTGGGGCCAACGTCCTGACTTTC. The chain recombines TRBV6-1 with TRBJ2-6, with D unclear. CDR1 MNHNS and CDR2 SASEGT come from the germline V gene. This CDR3 has 13 amino acids. Trimming pared 9 bases from V and 0 bases from J, leaving 6 bases between.